This TCR beta chain was identified in a study of T-cell reconstitution after alpha-beta-depleted transplantation in children. Preparation of the TCRbeta library was carried out with unique molecular identifiers. TCRdb analysed the PCR reads with MiXCR anew, one entry per CDR3 protein. The sample lists about 500,000 distinct CDR3 sequences, around a third seen once, with about 2.3% in the top ten. Trimming cost V 2 bases and J 2 bases, with 17 bases left between them. CDR3 length equals 17 residues. Germline CDR1 and CDR2: MNHEY and SVGEGT. The clonotype comes from a human donor who donated a stem cell graft to a child with aplastic anemia. The starting material was PBMCs from the stem cell graft donor, obtained from the stem cell graft. The V call is TRBV6-2 or TRBV6-3, the J call TRBJ2-3; D is tentatively TRBD1 or TRBD2 (7 bases each). The CDR3, as DNA: TGTGCCAGCAGTTACCTCGACAGGGAGGGGACCACAGATACGCAGTATTTT. It specifies CASSYLDREGTTDTQYF.